This T cell receptor beta chain was sequenced in a study of Ad26.COV2.S vaccination and SARS-CoV-2 variants. Study overall: Ad26.COV2.S was injected intramuscularly once or twice, 56 days apart.

The data were produced by immunoSEQ multiplex PCR, yet TCRdb's version contains in-frame clones alone and is incomplete. This table holds 350,000 to 500,000 clones, 89% found once. The CDR3 is made up of 17 amino acids. V shed 3 bases and J shed 4 bases, with 21 bases lying between them. CDR1 is MGHRA and CDR2 is YSYEKL in the germline V gene. Treatment of the sample: some 20 received Ad26.COV2.S at low or high dose, single or two shots; roughly five received placebo; per-sample allocation not given. Samples came from day 63 after the first vaccine or placebo injection. In Boston, the donor was an adult between 18-55 years of age.

The chain joins TRBV4-1 to TRBJ2-5, with D possibly being TRBD1 or TRBD2 (6 bases each). The sequencing here drew on peripheral blood, taken in a trial of Ad26.COV2.S vaccine versus placebo. This receptor was taken from a person between 18 and 65 years old who received the Ad26.COV2.S COVID-19 vaccine or a placebo. The CDR3 here is CASSQRRQTGRLETQYF. The CDR3 DNA follows: TGCGCCAGCAGCCAGAGGAGGCAAACAGGGAGGCTAGAGACCCAGTACTTC.